The 29 T cell receptor beta chains presented below share a single source sample, sequenced in a study of shared clonotypes between healthy human individuals. TCRdb's table, derived via immunoSEQ multiplex PCR, lists solely in-frame clones and lacks some. The sample holds 2 million to 2.5 million clones, almost 96% seen once. Sequencing was performed on naive CD4+ T cells sorted from blood. The subset was: CD45RA+ positively selected. The receptors were sampled from a man in his late teens or twenties in good health.

This chain connects TRBV18 to TRBJ1-3; D is ambiguous. The V gene's germline CDR1 is KGHSH and CDR2 LQKENI. V was clipped by 3 bases and J by 4 bases, with 10 bases between them. There are 14 residues in the CDR3. DNA of the CDR3: TGTGCCAGCTCACCTATCGCAGAAGGAAACACCATATATTTT. It yields the protein CASSPIAEGNTIYF.

This chain uses TRBV7-8 with TRBJ2-7, with TRBD2 matching over 12 bases. CDR3 length: 20 amino acids. Germline CDR1 SGHVS, CDR2 FQNEAQ. Trimming at V came to 5 bases and at J to 4 bases, leaving 21 bases not matched to a gene. CDR3 sequence (DNA): TGTGCCAGCAGCATACCCCGGGAATCCGGGACTAGCGGGTACGGATACGAGCAGTACTTC. Amino acids: CASSIPRESGTSGYGYEQYF. The whole variable domain, remainder taken from reference TRBV7-8 and TRBJ2-7, is GAGVSQSPRYKVAKRGQDVALRCDPISGHVSLFWYQQALGQGPEFLTYFQNEAQLDKSGLPSDRFFAERPEGSVSTLKIQRTQQEDSAVYLCASSIPRESGTSGYGYEQYFGPGTRLTVT.

Here the CDR3 DNA reads TGTGCCAGCACCGACGGAGGCTCTCCGAACACTGAAGCTTTCTTT. Its protein is CASTDGGSPNTEAFF. V is TRBV28 and J is TRBJ1-1; D is ambiguous. Trimming removed 7 bases from V and 1 base from J, with 16 bases in between. Germline CDR1 and CDR2: MDHEN and SYDVKM. The CDR3 is made up of 15 amino acids.

This chain joins TRBV15 and TRBJ2-7; TRBD2 aligns across 7 bases. Germline V gene sequence: CDR1 LNHNV, CDR2 YYDKDF (reference sequence). The CDR3 spans 14 residues. V dropped 9 bases and J dropped 0; count of bases not matched to a gene: 8. The CDR3 DNA reads as TGTGCCACTCAACCCGGGACTACCTCCTACGAGCAGTACTTC. Translating gives CATQPGTTSYEQYF. Variable domain in full (rest from reference TRBV15 and TRBJ2-7): DAMVIQNPRYQVTQFGKPVTLSCSQTLNHNVMYWYQQKSSQAPKLLFHYYDKDFNNEADTPDNFQSRRPNTSFCFLDIRSPGLGDTAMYLCATQPGTTSYEQYFGPGTRLTVT.

The chain joins TRBV19 to TRBJ1-2, with a weak D call TRBD1 (5 bases). The V gene's germline CDR1 is LNHDA and CDR2 SQIVND (reference sequence). Trimming took off 7 bases at V and 0 bases at J, with 15 bases between the two ends. The CDR3 loop spans 15 amino acids. The CDR3 here is CASIAGDRPNYGYTF. The CDR3 DNA is TGTGCCAGTATTGCGGGGGACCGCCCTAACTATGGCTACACCTTC.

The chain carries TRBV5-1 and TRBJ1-5, with TRBD1 matching 9 bases. The CDR3 has 14 amino acids. The J segment lost 4 bases and the V segment lost 4 bases, leaving 3 bases of the junction unmatched. Germline V CDR1 and CDR2: SGHRS, YFSETQ. CDR3: CASSTGTGNQPQHF. The CDR3 region has the DNA TGCGCCAGCAGCACGGGGACAGGGAATCAGCCCCAGCATTTT.

The J gene is TRBJ1-5, the V gene TRBV7-9; tentative D call: TRBD1 (6 bases). The CDR3 is 15 residues long. Per the germline V gene, CDR1 is SEHNR and CDR2 is FQNEAQ (reference sequence). Trimming shortened V by 1 base and J by 7 bases, and 14 bases separated the two germline ends. CDR3 bases: TGTGCCAGCAGCTTAGTAGGGGGATCGGAGCAGCCCCAGCATTTT. It codes for CASSLVGGSEQPQHF.

CDR3 nucleotides: TGTGCCAGCAGTTACGTCCACCCTACCCAGGAGGACGGGAACACTGAAGCTTTCTTT. It encodes CASSYVHPTQEDGNTEAFF. This rearrangement joins TRBV6-7 to TRBJ1-1; D gene uncertain. TRBV6-7 counts as an open reading frame of uncertain function. Trimming removed 2 bases from V and 1 base from J, with 23 bases in between. CDR3 size: 19 residues.

For the CDR3, the DNA is TGCAGCGGGGTAGGGGGGCCCGGTGAAAAACTGTTTTTT. Translated, it gives CSGVGGPGEKLFF. V is TRBV29-1 and J is TRBJ1-4; TRBD1 might be the D (6 bases). The CDR3 has 13 amino acids. V was trimmed by 7 bases and J by 7 bases, leaving 16 bases between them. Germline values: CDR1 SQVTM, CDR2 ANQGSEA.

V gene TRBV6-5 combines with J gene TRBJ2-3, with D possibly being TRBD1 or TRBD2 (5 bases each). The CDR3 loop spans 13 amino acids. The V end was cut by 4 bases, the J end by 10 bases, with 15 bases between. The germline gives CDR1 MNHEY, CDR2 SVGAGI. The CDR3, as DNA: TGTGCCAGCAGTTCGGGACCTGCCGCAGCGCAGTATTTT. Its protein is CASSSGPAAAQYF.

This chain connects TRBV6-5 to TRBJ1-2, with a possible D match to TRBD1 (5 bases). The CDR3 sequence is 15 residues long. V was cut by 7 bases and J by 8 bases, with 23 bases left in between. CDR1 and CDR2 from the germline V gene are MNHEY and SVGAGI. The DNA of the CDR3 is TGTGCCAGCACCCCCGGAGTTGGGCAGGGCGGGGGCTACACCTTC. Its translation is CASTPGVGQGGGYTF.

The V gene is TRBV5-1, the J gene TRBJ2-7; D not certain. Germline V lookup: CDR1 SGHRS, CDR2 YFSETQ. V was shortened by 3 bases and J by 1 base, with 8 bases between the two germline ends. CDR3 length equals 13 residues. CDR3 in amino acids: CASSSDFSYEQYF. For the CDR3, the DNA is TGCGCCAGCAGCTCTGACTTTTCCTACGAGCAGTACTTC.

This clone was recorded only once. The gene calls are TRBV4-1 and TRBJ2-4; D possibly matches TRBD1 or TRBD2 (5 bases each). V was pared by 3 bases and J by 4 bases, with 16 bases between. Germline loops: CDR1 MGHRA, CDR2 YSYEKL. This CDR3 has 16 residues. This chain's CDR3 is CASSHPPRDGKNIQYF. In DNA, the CDR3 is TGCGCCAGCAGCCACCCCCCACGGGACGGGAAAAACATTCAGTACTTC.

This rearrangement joins TRBV30 to TRBJ1-1; D remains ambiguous. Per germline, CDR1 GTSNPN and CDR2 SVGIG (reference sequence). The CDR3 contains 14 residues. The V and J ends lost 4 bases and 1 base respectively, with 13 bases between them. Here the CDR3 DNA reads TGTGCCTGGACAGCCCAGACCACGAACACTGAAGCTTTCTTT. It codes for CAWTAQTTNTEAFF.

The chain is built from TRBV25-1 and TRBJ1-3, with TRBD1 identical over 8 bases. The CDR3 is 14 amino acids. Germline CDR1 and CDR2: MGHDK and SYGVNS. J was trimmed by 4 bases and V by 4 bases; bases with no gene match: 3. The CDR3 loop reads CASSGGQGGNTIYF. The CDR3 nucleotides are TGTGCCAGCAGTGGTGGACAGGGCGGAAACACCATATATTTT.

The chain is built from TRBV28 and TRBJ2-1; 8 nucleotides line up with TRBD1. V shed 3 bases and J 13 bases; nucleotides not matched to a gene: 5. The CDR3 runs 12 residues. In germline, CDR1 is MDHEN, CDR2 SYDVKM. The CDR3 DNA follows: TGTGCCAGCAGTTTGGTCGGACAGGGTCAGTTCTTC. This gives the protein CASSLVGQGQFF.

This chain joins TRBV4-1 and TRBJ2-1; 14 positions agree with TRBD2. Germline V gene lookup returns CDR1 MGHRA and CDR2 YSYEKL. This CDR3 region has 16 residues. V trimming: 3 bases; J trimming: 5 bases; junction bases outside the gene matches: 3. The CDR3 protein is CASSQTSGGADNEQFF. CDR3 DNA: TGCGCCAGCAGCCAGACTAGCGGGGGGGCCGACAATGAGCAGTTCTTC.

The gene calls are TRBV5-1 and TRBJ1-2, with D tentatively TRBD1 (5 bases). The CDR3 runs 16 residues. The ends were cut back, 3 bases at V and 5 bases at J, with 20 bases in the middle. CDR1 is SGHRS, CDR2 YFSETQ, per germline. The CDR3, as DNA: TGCGCCAGCAGCTCTTCCCCGGGGGTGAGTTCTTATGGCTACACCTTC. Protein sequence: CASSSSPGVSSYGYTF. The variable domain in full, completed from reference TRBV5-1 and TRBJ1-2, reads KAGVTQTPRYLIKTRGQQVTLSCSPISGHRSVSWYQQTPGQGLQFLFEYFSETQRNKGNFPGRFSGRQFSNSRSEMNVSTLELGDSALYLCASSSSPGVSSYGYTFGSGTRLTVV.

Concerning this clone: At one of its ends the junction is not consistent with the germline gene, which may arise from a read error. The chain employs TRBV7-9 and TRBJ1-4; tentative D call: TRBD1 (5 bases). Germline V gene sequence: CDR1 SEHNR, CDR2 FQNEAQ (reference sequence). The CDR3 loop spans 14 amino acids. This CDR3 is CASSFRTTNEKLFF. DNA of the CDR3: TGTGCCAGCAGCTTTCGGACAACAAATGAAAAACTGTTTTTT.

The J gene is TRBJ2-3, the V gene TRBV7-9; D unclear. Per germline, CDR1 SEHNR and CDR2 FQNEAQ (reference sequence). V was clipped by 2 bases and J by 5 bases, with 11 bases between them. This CDR3 contains 14 residues. CDR3 bases: TGTGCCAGCAGCTTACCCATTCTGGAAGATACGCAGTATTTT. It specifies CASSLPILEDTQYF.

This chain joins TRBV19 and TRBJ1-2; TRBD1 matches at 11 bases. Trimming took 10 bases from V and 6 from J; bases not matched to a gene: 10. Germline CDR1 reads LNHDA; CDR2 reads SQIVND (reference sequence). This CDR3 has 14 residues. The CDR3 protein is CATHPGQGAHGYTF. The CDR3 DNA reads TGTGCCACCCACCCTGGACAGGGGGCGCATGGCTACACCTTC.

The V and J genes are TRBV7-8 and TRBJ2-7, with D unresolved. The CDR3 spans 12 residues. Germline CDR1 and CDR2: SGHVS and FQNEAQ. The germline V and J ends were trimmed by 5 bases and 3 bases, with 8 bases remaining between them. The CDR3 region is CASSARNYEQYF. CDR3 sequence (DNA): TGTGCCAGCAGCGCCAGAAACTACGAGCAGTACTTC.

CDR3 DNA sequence: TGCGCCAGCAGCCAAGCCGTTGGCTATATCACAGATACGCAGTATTTT. This codes for CASSQAVGYITDTQYF. V is TRBV4-1 and J is TRBJ2-3; D not resolved. Trimming pared 1 base from V and 2 bases from J, leaving 13 bases between. This CDR3 is 16 amino acids long. Germline CDR1 is MGHRA and CDR2 is YSYEKL.

The J gene is TRBJ2-1, the V gene TRBV7-9, with 9 bases lining up with TRBD1. Germline CDR1 and CDR2: SEHNR and FQNEAQ (reference sequence). The trim removed 6 bases at V and 9 bases at J, leaving 6 bases unmatched. The CDR3 has 13 residues. The CDR3 sequence: CASRGTGSGEQFF. The CDR3 DNA follows: TGTGCCAGCAGAGGGACAGGGTCCGGTGAGCAGTTCTTC.

The chain combines TRBV5-4 with TRBJ2-5; the match to TRBD1 covers 10 bases. The junction had 8 bases not matched to a gene; V was cut back by 4 bases and J by 2 bases. In germline, CDR1 is SGHNT, CDR2 YYREEE (reference sequence). The CDR3 is made up of 16 amino acids. The CDR3, as DNA: TGTGCCAGCAGCCTATGGACAGGGGGGCGTCAAGAGACCCAGTACTTC. Its protein product is CASSLWTGGRQETQYF.

The chain links TRBV6-5 to TRBJ1-1; unclear D gene. Germline V gives CDR1 MNHEY, CDR2 SVGAGI. The CDR3 is made up of 15 amino acids. The V and J ends lost 4 bases and 2 bases respectively, with 14 bases between them. CDR3 bases: TGTGCCAGCAGTTCCCAGGAAAGATTAAACACTGAAGCTTTCTTT. Translated: CASSSQERLNTEAFF.

The chain couples TRBV7-3 to TRBJ2-6; D is perhaps TRBD2 (6 bases). The CDR3 has 15 residues. Deletions cut 4 bases from V and 4 bases from J, with 11 bases between. CDR1 is SGHTA, CDR2 FQGTGA, per germline. The CDR3 DNA sequence: TGTGCCAGCAGCTCGGGACTGTCAGGGGCCAACGTCCTGACTTTC. Its protein product is CASSSGLSGANVLTF. Combining the CDR3 with reference TRBV7-3 and TRBJ2-6 gives the whole variable domain GAGVSQTPSNKVTEKGKYVELRCDPISGHTALYWYRQSLGQGPEFLIYFQGTGAADDSGLPNDRFFAVRPEGSVSTLKIQRTERGDSAVYLCASSSGLSGANVLTFGAGSRLTVL.

J is TRBJ1-6 and V is TRBV10-2; no firm D call. The CDR3 length is 14 residues. CDR1 is WSHSY, CDR2 SAAADI, per germline. Trimming pared 6 bases from V and 11 bases from J, leaving 17 bases between. Here the CDR3 reads CASREPATQTPLHF. CDR3 coding DNA: TGCGCCAGCAGAGAACCGGCCACCCAAACACCCCTCCACTTT.

This chain uses TRBV6-5 with TRBJ1-4; D uncertain. V dropped 10 bases and J dropped 0 bases, with 15 bases sitting between them. The germline CDR1 and CDR2 sequences are MNHEY and SVGAGI. The CDR3 has 15 residues. CDR3 region: CAIRKTQATNEKLFF. CDR3 sequence (DNA): TGTGCCATACGGAAGACTCAAGCAACTAATGAAAAACTGTTTTTT.